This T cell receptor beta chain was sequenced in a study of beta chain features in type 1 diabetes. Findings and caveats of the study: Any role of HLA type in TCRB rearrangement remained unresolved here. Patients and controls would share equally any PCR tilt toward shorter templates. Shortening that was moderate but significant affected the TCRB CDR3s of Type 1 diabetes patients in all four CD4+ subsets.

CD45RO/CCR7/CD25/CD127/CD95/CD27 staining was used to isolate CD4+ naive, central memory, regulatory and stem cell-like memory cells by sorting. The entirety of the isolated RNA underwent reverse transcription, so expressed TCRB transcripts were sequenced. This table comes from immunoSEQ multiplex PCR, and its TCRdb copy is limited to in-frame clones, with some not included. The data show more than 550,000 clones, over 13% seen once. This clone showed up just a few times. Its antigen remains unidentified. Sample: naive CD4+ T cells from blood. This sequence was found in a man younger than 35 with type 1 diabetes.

CDR3 sequence (DNA): TGTGCCAGCAGTGATGGCGGACAGAGGGGCAATCAGCCCCAGCATTTT. Its translation is CASSDGGQRGNQPQHF. The chain has TRBV2 and TRBJ1-5; perhaps TRBD1 as D (6 bases). The CDR3 totals 16 residues. Germline V gene lookup returns CDR1 SNHLY and CDR2 FYNNEI. Trimming cost V 3 bases and J 2 bases, with 14 bases left between them.